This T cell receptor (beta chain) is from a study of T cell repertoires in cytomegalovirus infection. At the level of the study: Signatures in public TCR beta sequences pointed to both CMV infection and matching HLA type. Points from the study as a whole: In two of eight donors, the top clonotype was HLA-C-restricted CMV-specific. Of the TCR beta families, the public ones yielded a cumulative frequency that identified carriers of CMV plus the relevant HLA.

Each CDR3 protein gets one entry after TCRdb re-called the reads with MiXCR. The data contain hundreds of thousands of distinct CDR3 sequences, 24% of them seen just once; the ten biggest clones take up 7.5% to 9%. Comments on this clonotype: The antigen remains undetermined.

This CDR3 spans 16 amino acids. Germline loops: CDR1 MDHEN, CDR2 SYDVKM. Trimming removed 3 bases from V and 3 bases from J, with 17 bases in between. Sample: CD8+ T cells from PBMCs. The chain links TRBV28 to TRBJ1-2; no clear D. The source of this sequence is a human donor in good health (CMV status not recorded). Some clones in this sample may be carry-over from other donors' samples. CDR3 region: CASSFSPRDGDYGYTF. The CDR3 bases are TGTGCCAGCAGTTTCTCCCCTCGCGATGGGGACTATGGCTACACCTTC.